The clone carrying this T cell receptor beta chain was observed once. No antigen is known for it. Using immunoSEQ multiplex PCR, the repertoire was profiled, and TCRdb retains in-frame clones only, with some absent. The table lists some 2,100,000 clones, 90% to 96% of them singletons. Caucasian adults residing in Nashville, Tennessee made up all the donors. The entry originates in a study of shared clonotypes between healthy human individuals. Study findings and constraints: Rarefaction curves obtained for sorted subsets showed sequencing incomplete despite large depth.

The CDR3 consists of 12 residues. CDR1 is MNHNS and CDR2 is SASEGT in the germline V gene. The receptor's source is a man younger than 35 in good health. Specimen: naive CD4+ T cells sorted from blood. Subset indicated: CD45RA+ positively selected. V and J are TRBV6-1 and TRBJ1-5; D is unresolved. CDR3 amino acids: CAAAYSNQPQHF. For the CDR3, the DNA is TGTGCGGCCGCTTATAGCAATCAGCCCCAGCATTTT.